The 9 T cell receptor beta chains reported below all come from one sample, sequenced in a study of CD8+CD57+ T cells in acquired aplastic anemia (dated by TCRdb to 2016 to 2019). TCRdb shows the sequencer as Illumina HiSeq 2000. Profiling of TCR beta VDJ combinations and CDR3 sequences used genomic DNA as the template. TCRdb passed the public sequencing reads through fastp at Q25 and MiXCR, retaining productive beta sequences. Rows merge per CDR3 protein into single entries with the most common DNA and genes. This sample has just over 450,000 distinct CDR3 sequences in its table, and around 33% of those were observed once. Under 0.95% of the sample lies in the top ten. Flow cytometry had shown CD8+CD57+ cell expansion in the patients selected for sequencing. The sample comprised sorted CD4+, CD8+, or CD8+CD57+ T cells (not recorded which) from PBMCs. These receptors originate from a human donor with aplastic anemia.

Remarks on this clonotype: This likely comes from a read error, as the CDR3 has no conserved phenylalanine or tryptophan at its end. The chain joins TRBV5-6 to TRBJ1-2, with no clear D. Trimming removed 4 bases from V and 1 base from J, with 11 bases in between. This CDR3 is 14 amino acids long. Germline V gives CDR1 SGHDT, CDR2 YYEEEE. Here the CDR3 reads CASSPGHFNYGYTL. The CDR3 bases are TGTGCCAGCAGCCCCGGTCACTTTAACTATGGCTACACCCTC.

Points on this clonotype: Being one base from a much bigger clone, this may be a read error. The CDR3 carries no conserved terminal phenylalanine or tryptophan, so it likely arises from a read error. J is TRBJ1-1 and V is TRBV29-1, with D maybe TRBD1 (6 bases). This CDR3 region has 13 residues. The germline V gene encodes CDR1 SQVTM and CDR2 ANQGSEA. V lost 6 bases, J lost 6 bases, and 17 bases lay in between. This CDR3 is CSVRGRGGPEAFL. CDR3 nucleotide sequence: TGCAGCGTCCGGGGACGGGGGGGCCCTGAAGCTTTCCTT.

The genes are TRBV7-2 and TRBJ1-4, with a weak D call TRBD1 (6 bases). The CDR3 has 15 amino acids. Trimming left V 5 bases short and J 6 bases short, with 16 bases between. Germline CDR1 reads SGHTA; CDR2 reads FQGNSA. CDR3 sequence: CASSPSGTKDEKLFF. The DNA of the CDR3 is TGTGCCAGCAGCCCCTCCGGGACAAAAGATGAAAAACTGTTTTTT. The variable domain in full, with the rest retrieved from reference TRBV7-2 and TRBJ1-4, is GAGVSQSPSNKVTEKGKDVELRCDPISGHTALYWYRQSLGQGLEFLIYFQGNSAPDKSGLPSDRFSAERTGGSVSTLTIQRTQQEDSAVYLCASSPSGTKDEKLFFGSGTQLSVL.

There are a few counts of this clonotype. The V call is TRBV7-2, the J call TRBJ1-3, with no clear D. Germline-derived CDR1 and CDR2 are SGHTA and FQGNSA. V dropped 2 bases and J dropped 2 bases, with 10 bases sitting between them. The CDR3 is made up of 15 amino acids. In nucleotides, the CDR3 is TGTGCCAGCAGCTTATCCGGGTGGGCTGGAAACACCATATATTTT. Amino acid sequence: CASSLSGWAGNTIYF.

This clonotype was counted between two and nine times. V usage is TRBV20-1 and J usage is TRBJ1-4; D is perhaps TRBD1 (6 bases). The CDR3 is made up of 16 amino acids. Germline-derived CDR1 and CDR2 are DFQATT and SNEGSKA (reference sequence). The V end lost 2 bases, the J end lost 1 base, and 14 bases lay between the germline ends. The CDR3 loop reads CSARNRVWGTNEKLFF. The DNA of the CDR3 is TGCAGTGCTAGAAACAGGGTTTGGGGAACTAATGAAAAACTGTTTTTT.

The chain carries TRBV12-3 or TRBV12-4 and TRBJ1-2; 7 bases fit TRBD1. The junction had 10 bases not matched to a gene; V was cut back by 4 bases and J by 8 bases. The CDR3 length is 14 residues. For the CDR3, the DNA is TGTGCCAGCAGTTCCTCCGGACAGGCTTCGGGCTACACCTTC. Amino acid sequence: CASSSSGQASGYTF.

This clonotype was seen more than once but under ten times. The rearrangement links TRBV15 to TRBJ1-5; D possibly corresponds to TRBD1 (5 bases). Trimming left V 3 bases short and J 2 bases short, with 20 bases between. In germline, CDR1 is LNHNV, CDR2 YYDKDF (reference sequence). CDR3 length: 18 residues. The CDR3: CATSSGGLQAGGNQPQHF. The CDR3 DNA follows: TGTGCCACCAGCAGCGGAGGGTTACAGGCTGGGGGCAATCAGCCCCAGCATTTT.

The chain has TRBV20-1 and TRBJ1-1; TRBD1 might be the D (5 bases). This CDR3 is built from 15 residues. V was cut by 5 bases and J by 6 bases, with 22 bases left in between. Germline-derived CDR1 and CDR2 are DFQATT and SNEGSKA (reference sequence). CDR3 protein: CSAPGGVGVVAEAFF. Written as DNA, the CDR3 is TGCAGTGCTCCCGGAGGGGTGGGGGTAGTGGCTGAAGCTTTCTTT.

The chain couples TRBV20-1 to TRBJ1-2, with D uncertain. The CDR3 contains 15 residues. Trimming left V 0 bases short and J 8 bases short, with 19 bases between. Germline V gene sequence: CDR1 DFQATT, CDR2 SNEGSKA (reference sequence). The chain's CDR3 is CSARDRVQVTTGYTF. CDR3 DNA: TGCAGTGCTAGAGATCGTGTCCAAGTAACTACCGGCTACACCTTC.